Listed here is a single T cell receptor beta chain. This record comes from a study of patients and donors after allogeneic stem cell transplantation. TCRdb recomputed calls from the RT-PCR reads with MiXCR, one row per CDR3 protein. The table has hundreds of thousands of distinct CDR3 sequences, approximately 16% seen once; the top ten hold 7.2%. Sequenced material: blood, either unsorted or a sorted T cell fraction (not recorded which). The origin of this receptor is a human donor who was either an allogeneic HSCT recipient or a stem cell or donor lymphocyte infusion donor (not recorded which). It is not recorded whose cells these are; they may come from a transplant donor.

This chain's CDR3 is CASDRNYEQYF. The DNA for the CDR3 is TGTGCCAGCGACAGAAACTACGAGCAGTACTTC. The rearrangement links TRBV6-1 to TRBJ2-7, with D maybe TRBD1 (5 bases). The CDR3 consists of 11 residues. Germline V gene sequence: CDR1 MNHNS, CDR2 SASEGT. V dropped 8 bases and J dropped 3 bases, with 8 bases sitting between them.